This T cell receptor (beta chain) is from a study of regulatory T cells in long-lasting Graves disease. To make TCR beta libraries, researchers used iRepertoire HTBI primers and Arm-PCR of CDR3 regions. MiXCR, run by TCRdb on the multiplex PCR reads, gives a single entry per CDR3 protein. This sample carries around 450,000 distinct CDR3 sequences, under 15% of them seen once, and the ten largest clones take over 15%. The CDR3 loop spans 18 amino acids. V gave up 0 bases and J gave up 3 bases; unmatched junction bases: 10. The germline V gene has CDR1 MGHRA and CDR2 YSYEKL. Time point indicated: newly diagnosed GD, antithyroid drugs for less than 3 months. Researchers made the TCR library from RNA that was extracted from PBMCs. A further study also used this sample, focusing on T cells in Graves' hyperthyroidism and ophthalmopathy.

The rearrangement joins TRBV4-1 to TRBJ1-5; TRBD1 matches at 8 bases. This material consisted of peripheral blood mononuclear cells (PBMCs), taken at new diagnosis, from a patient treated with antithyroid drugs. The sequence was collected from a woman younger than 45 with Graves disease. The DNA for the CDR3 is TGCGCCAGCAGCCAAGAAGGGATGGCAGGGGGCATCAATCAGCCCCAGCATTTT. Residues: CASSQEGMAGGINQPQHF.